The 7 T cell receptor beta chains listed next were all sequenced from one sample in a study of CD8 T cells in ankylosing spondylitis. From the 5' RACE reads, TCRdb called clonotypes with MiXCR, one entry per CDR3 protein. The sample yields approximately 88,000 distinct CDR3 sequences, about 9% seen once. Sequencing was done on a sample of blood, either unsorted or a sorted T cell fraction (not recorded which). These receptors were taken from a male donor with ankylosing spondylitis or in good health (not recorded which).

This clonotype was seen repeatedly, ten times or more. The J gene is TRBJ2-3, the V gene TRBV20-1, with 8 bases identical to TRBD2. There are 16 residues in the CDR3. The V gene end was trimmed by 6 bases and the J gene end by 0 bases; junction bases not matched to a gene: 11. CDR1 DFQATT and CDR2 SNEGSKA come from the germline V gene (reference sequence). The CDR3 nucleotides read TGCAGTGCCGTGGATACCGGGACTAGGAGCACAGATACGCAGTATTTT. Translation: CSAVDTGTRSTDTQYF.

The V and J genes are TRBV27 and TRBJ2-3; 7 bases line up with TRBD2. Germline-derived CDR1 and CDR2 are MNHEY and SMNVEV (reference sequence). The CDR3 is made up of 15 amino acids. Trimming removed 4 bases from V and 2 bases from J; junction bases left unmatched: 6. CDR3 sequence (DNA): TGTGCCAGCAGTTATGGCGGGGGATACACAGATACGCAGTATTTT. Translating it yields CASSYGGGYTDTQYF.

With regard to this clonotype: It may be a read error: a sequence one base away is much more abundant. The rearrangement joins TRBV21-1 to TRBJ2-7. TRBV21-1 corresponds to a pseudogene. CDR3 length: 13 residues. The CDR3 DNA sequence: TGTGCCAGCAGCAAAGTGGCTCGGTACGAGCAGTGCTTC. It yields the protein CASSKVARYEQCF.

This clonotype has more than one count but fewer than ten. V and J are TRBV20-1 and TRBJ2-1, with 14 bases fitting TRBD2. The CDR3 length is 16 residues. Germline CDR1 is DFQATT and CDR2 is SNEGSKA (reference sequence). The V segment lost 1 base and the J segment 6 bases; nucleotides outside the gene matches: 5. CDR3 region: CSARGSGLAGANEQFF. CDR3 sequence (DNA): TGCAGTGCTAGAGGATCGGGACTAGCGGGGGCCAATGAGCAGTTCTTC.

This clonotype was recorded at least ten times. V and J are TRBV24-1 and TRBJ2-5; tentatively, D is TRBD1 or TRBD2 (5 bases each). The V gene's germline CDR1 is KGHDR and CDR2 SFDVKD. Trimming took off 3 bases at V and 3 bases at J, with 10 bases between the two ends. The CDR3 spans 14 residues. CDR3 DNA: TGTGCCACCAGTGATCCAGGGAGAAAAGAGACCCAGTACTTC. This gives the protein CATSDPGRKETQYF.

In this sample, this clonotype turned up many times. The chain uses TRBV18 and TRBJ2-7; D uncertain. The germline V gene encodes CDR1 KGHSH and CDR2 LQKENI. Between the trimmed V and J ends, which lost 2 bases and 3 bases, there was a span of 11 bases. The CDR3 consists of 14 residues. CDR3 coding DNA: TGTGCCAGCTCACCAAGGCAGACCGACTACGAGCAGTACTTC. It encodes CASSPRQTDYEQYF.

Worth noting for this clonotype: A much bigger clone sits one base away, suggesting this may be a read error. The CDR3 DNA is TGTGCCAGCAGATGGGGACAGTCTGAAGCTTTCTTT. Residues: CASRWGQSEAFF. The V and J genes are TRBV3-1 and TRBJ1-1, with 7 bases lining up with TRBD1. Germline values: CDR1 LGHDT, CDR2 YNNKEL (reference sequence). The CDR3 is 12 amino acids. The V segment lost 6 bases and the J segment 6 bases; nucleotides outside the gene matches: 4.